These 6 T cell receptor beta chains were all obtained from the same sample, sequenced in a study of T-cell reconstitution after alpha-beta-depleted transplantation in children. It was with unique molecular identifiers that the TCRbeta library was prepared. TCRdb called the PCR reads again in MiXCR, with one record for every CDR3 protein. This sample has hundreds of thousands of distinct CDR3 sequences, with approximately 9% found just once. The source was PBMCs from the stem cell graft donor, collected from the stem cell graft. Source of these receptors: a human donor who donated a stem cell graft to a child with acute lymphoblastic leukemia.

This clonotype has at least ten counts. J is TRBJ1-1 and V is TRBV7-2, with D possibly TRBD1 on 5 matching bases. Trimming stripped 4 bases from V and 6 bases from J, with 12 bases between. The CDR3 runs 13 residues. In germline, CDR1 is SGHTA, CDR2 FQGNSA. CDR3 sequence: CASSSQGYAEAFF. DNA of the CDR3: TGTGCCAGCAGCTCCCAGGGTTACGCTGAAGCTTTCTTT.

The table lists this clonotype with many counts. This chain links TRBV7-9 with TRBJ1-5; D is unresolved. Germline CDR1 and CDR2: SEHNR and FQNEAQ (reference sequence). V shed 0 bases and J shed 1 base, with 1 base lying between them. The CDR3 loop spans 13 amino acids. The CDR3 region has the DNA TGTGCCAGCAGCTTAGCAAGCAATCAGCCCCAGCATTTT. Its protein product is CASSLASNQPQHF.

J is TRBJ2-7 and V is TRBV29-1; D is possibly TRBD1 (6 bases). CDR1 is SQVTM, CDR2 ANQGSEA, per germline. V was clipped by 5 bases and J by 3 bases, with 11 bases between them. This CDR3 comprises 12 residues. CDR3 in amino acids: CSVSGGRYEQYF. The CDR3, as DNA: TGCAGCGTTTCTGGGGGCCGCTACGAGCAGTACTTC.

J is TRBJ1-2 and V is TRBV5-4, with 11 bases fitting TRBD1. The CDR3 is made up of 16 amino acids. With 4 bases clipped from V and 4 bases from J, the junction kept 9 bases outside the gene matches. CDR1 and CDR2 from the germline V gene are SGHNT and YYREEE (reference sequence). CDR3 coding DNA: TGTGCCAGCAGCCCGGGGGACAGGGGGGATTTCTATGGCTACACCTTC. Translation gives CASSPGDRGDFYGYTF.

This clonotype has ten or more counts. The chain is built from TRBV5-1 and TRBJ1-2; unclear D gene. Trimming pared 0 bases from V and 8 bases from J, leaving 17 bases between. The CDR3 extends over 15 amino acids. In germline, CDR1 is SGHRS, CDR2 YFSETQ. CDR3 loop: CASSLASGVLYGYTF. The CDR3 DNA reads TGCGCCAGCAGCTTGGCCTCCGGGGTTTTATACGGCTACACCTTC.

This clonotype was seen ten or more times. CDR3 in amino acids: CASSLQGVTEAFF. CDR3 DNA: TGTGCCAGCAGCTTACAGGGGGTTACTGAAGCTTTCTTT. The chain is built from TRBV12-3 or TRBV12-4 and TRBJ1-1; 8 nucleotides agree with TRBD1. J was trimmed by 5 bases and V by 6 bases; bases with no gene match: 5. The CDR3 contains 13 residues.